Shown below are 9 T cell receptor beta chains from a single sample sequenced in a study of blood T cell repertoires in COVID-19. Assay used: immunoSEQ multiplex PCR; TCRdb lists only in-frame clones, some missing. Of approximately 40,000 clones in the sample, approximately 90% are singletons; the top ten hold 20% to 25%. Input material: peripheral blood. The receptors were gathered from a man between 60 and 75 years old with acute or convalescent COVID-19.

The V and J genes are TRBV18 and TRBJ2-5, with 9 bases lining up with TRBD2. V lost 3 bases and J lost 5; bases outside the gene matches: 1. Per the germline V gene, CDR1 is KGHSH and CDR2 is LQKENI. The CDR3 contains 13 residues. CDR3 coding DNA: TGTGCCAGCTCACCTAGCGGGAGCGAGACCCAGTACTTC. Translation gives CASSPSGSETQYF.

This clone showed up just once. This chain's CDR3 is CASSPGDSLSPLHF. The CDR3 coding sequence is TGTGCCAGCAGTCCCGGGGACAGCCTTTCACCCCTCCACTTT. J is TRBJ1-6 and V is TRBV28; 7 nucleotides match TRBD1. Trimming took 5 bases from V and 9 from J; bases not matched to a gene: 7. This CDR3 region has 14 residues. Germline values: CDR1 MDHEN, CDR2 SYDVKM.

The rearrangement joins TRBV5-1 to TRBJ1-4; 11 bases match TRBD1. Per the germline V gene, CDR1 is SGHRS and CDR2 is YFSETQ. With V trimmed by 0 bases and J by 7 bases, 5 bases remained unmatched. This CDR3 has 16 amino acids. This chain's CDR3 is CASSLDSGTGGEKLFF. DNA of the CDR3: TGCGCCAGCAGCTTGGATAGCGGGACAGGGGGTGAAAAACTGTTTTTT.

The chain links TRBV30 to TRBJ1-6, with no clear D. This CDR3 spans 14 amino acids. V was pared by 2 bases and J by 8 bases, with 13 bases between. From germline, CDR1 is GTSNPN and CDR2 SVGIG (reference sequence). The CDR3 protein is CAWSQRAMDSPLHF. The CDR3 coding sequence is TGTGCCTGGAGTCAGAGGGCTATGGATTCACCCCTCCACTTT. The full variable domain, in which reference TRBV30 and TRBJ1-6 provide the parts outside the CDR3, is SQTIHQWPATLVQPVGSPLSLECTVEGTSNPNLYWYRQAAGRGLQLLFYSVGIGQISSEVPQNLSASRPQDRQFILSSKKLLLSDSGFYLCAWSQRAMDSPLHFGNGTRLTVT.

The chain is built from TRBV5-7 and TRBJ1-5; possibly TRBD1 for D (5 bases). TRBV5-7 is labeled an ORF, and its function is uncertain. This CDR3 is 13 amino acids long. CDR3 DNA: TGTACTCGGACAAGACATGTGAATCAGCCCCAGCATTTT. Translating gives CTRTRHVNQPQHF.

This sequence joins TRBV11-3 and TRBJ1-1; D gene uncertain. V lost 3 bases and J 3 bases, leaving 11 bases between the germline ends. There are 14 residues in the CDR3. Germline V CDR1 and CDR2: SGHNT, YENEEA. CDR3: CASSLIRQYTEAFF. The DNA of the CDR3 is TGTGCCAGCAGCTTGATTAGACAATACACTGAAGCTTTCTTT.

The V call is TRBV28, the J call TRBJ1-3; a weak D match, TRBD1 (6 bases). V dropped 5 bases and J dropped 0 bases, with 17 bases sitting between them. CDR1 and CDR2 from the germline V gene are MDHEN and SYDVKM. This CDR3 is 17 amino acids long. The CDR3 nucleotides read TGTGCCAGCAGTACTGCAGGGGTAAAGTACTCTGGAAACACCATATATTTT. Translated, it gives CASSTAGVKYSGNTIYF. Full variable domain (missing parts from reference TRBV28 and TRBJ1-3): DVKVTQSSRYLVKRTGEKVFLECVQDMDHENMFWYRQDPGLGLRLIYFSYDVKMKEKGDIPEGYSVSREKKERFSLILESASTNQTSMYLCASSTAGVKYSGNTIYFGEGSWLTVV.

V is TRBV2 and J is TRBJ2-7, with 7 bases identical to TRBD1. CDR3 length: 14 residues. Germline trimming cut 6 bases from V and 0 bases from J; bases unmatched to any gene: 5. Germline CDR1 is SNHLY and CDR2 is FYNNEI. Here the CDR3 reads CASRKQGPSYEQYF. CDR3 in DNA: TGTGCCAGCAGGAAACAGGGGCCCTCCTACGAGCAGTACTTC. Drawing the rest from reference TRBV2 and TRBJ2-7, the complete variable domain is EPEVTQTPSHQVTQMGQEVILRCVPISNHLYFYWYRQILGQKVEFLVSFYNNEISEKSEIFDDQFSVERPDGSNFTLKIRSTKLEDSAMYFCASRKQGPSYEQYFGPGTRLTVT.

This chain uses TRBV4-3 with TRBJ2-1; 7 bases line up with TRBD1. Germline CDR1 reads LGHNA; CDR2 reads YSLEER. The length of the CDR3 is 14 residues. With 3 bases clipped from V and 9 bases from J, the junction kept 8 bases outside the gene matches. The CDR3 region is CASSQTTGASEQFF. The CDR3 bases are TGCGCCAGCAGCCAGACAACAGGGGCAAGTGAGCAGTTCTTC.